The rows below give T cell receptor beta chains drawn from one sample of a study of a mutant IDH1 vaccine in newly diagnosed glioma. Clones were sequenced by immunoSEQ multiplex PCR, and TCRdb holds only the in-frame ones, with some missing. This table holds about 32,000 clones, 89% found once. These TCRs' antigens remain unknown. The sequencing used PBMCs, collected from a glioma patient whose treatment included an IDH1 peptide vaccine. Receptor source: a man between 40 and 49 years old with glioma. Each CDR3 is given with its conserved first and last residue. A D gene is named only where the DNA matches it firmly. Part of the rows lack a size; the others show once, few, many or a class for expanded clones.

clone_size: -; cdr3_length: 15; j_call: TRBJ2-1; d_call: TRBD1; v_call: TRBV5-1; cdr3_aa: CASSFGRGLYNEQFF; cdr3_nt: TGCGCCAGCAGCTTTGGAAGGGGGCTATACAATGAGCAGTTCTTC
clone_size: -; cdr3_length: 12; j_call: TRBJ1-1; d_call: -; v_call: TRBV7-9; cdr3_aa: CASRGSETEAFF; cdr3_nt: TGTGCCAGCAGGGGGAGTGAGACTGAAGCTTTCTTT
clone_size: -; cdr3_length: 15; j_call: TRBJ1-1; d_call: -; v_call: TRBV29-1; cdr3_aa: CSAVAGFGGSTEAFF; cdr3_nt: TGCAGCGCCGTCGCAGGTTTTGGGGGCAGCACTGAAGCTTTCTTT
clone_size: -; cdr3_length: 14; j_call: TRBJ1-1; d_call: -; v_call: TRBV6-5; cdr3_aa: CASSYLTVNTEAFF; cdr3_nt: TGTGCCAGCAGTTACTTAACAGTGAACACTGAAGCTTTCTTT
clone_size: -; cdr3_length: 15; j_call: TRBJ1-2; d_call: TRBD1; v_call: TRBV5-6; cdr3_aa: CASSSGQGAYRGYTF; cdr3_nt: TGTGCCAGCAGCAGCGGACAGGGGGCCTATAGAGGCTACACCTTC
clone_size: -; cdr3_length: 16; j_call: TRBJ1-2; d_call: -; v_call: TRBV4-3; cdr3_aa: CASSQDRPGGGYGYTF; cdr3_nt: TGCGCCAGCAGCCAAGATCGCCCAGGTGGTGGCTATGGCTACACCTTC
clone_size: -; cdr3_length: 15; j_call: TRBJ2-3; d_call: TRBD2; v_call: TRBV4-2; cdr3_aa: CASSQKRGRTDTQYF; cdr3_nt: TGTGCCAGCAGCCAAAAGCGGGGTCGCACAGATACGCAGTATTTT
clone_size: -; cdr3_length: 15; j_call: TRBJ2-3; d_call: -; v_call: TRBV28; cdr3_aa: CASSPTTDWADTQYF; cdr3_nt: TGTGCCAGCAGTCCAACAACCGACTGGGCAGATACGCAGTATTTT
clone_size: -; cdr3_length: 15; j_call: TRBJ1-4; d_call: -; v_call: TRBV7-2; cdr3_aa: CASSSTGDGAGKLFF; cdr3_nt: TGTGCCAGCAGCTCGACGGGGGACGGGGCGGGGAAACTGTTTTTT
clone_size: -; cdr3_length: 16; j_call: TRBJ2-2; d_call: TRBD1; v_call: TRBV2; cdr3_aa: CASSEARQGPTGELFF; cdr3_nt: TGTGCCAGCAGTGAAGCGCGACAGGGCCCCACCGGGGAGCTGTTTTTT
clone_size: -; cdr3_length: 14; j_call: TRBJ1-1; d_call: TRBD1; v_call: TRBV4-1; cdr3_aa: CASSHDRGGTEAFF; cdr3_nt: TGCGCCAGCAGCCATGACAGGGGAGGGACTGAAGCTTTCTTT
clone_size: -; cdr3_length: 12; j_call: TRBJ1-1; d_call: TRBD1; v_call: TRBV11-1; cdr3_aa: CASSVHQGAAFF; cdr3_nt: TGTGCCAGCAGCGTACACCAGGGGGCCGCTTTCTTT
clone_size: -; cdr3_length: 14; j_call: TRBJ1-5; d_call: TRBD1; v_call: TRBV10-3; cdr3_aa: CAIRGTGGDQPQHF; cdr3_nt: TGTGCCATCAGGGGGACAGGGGGCGATCAGCCCCAGCATTTT
clone_size: once; cdr3_length: 13; j_call: TRBJ2-7; d_call: -; v_call: TRBV19; cdr3_aa: CASSEGSTYEQYF; cdr3_nt: TGTGCCAGTAGTGAGGGGTCGACCTACGAGCAGTACTTC
clone_size: -; cdr3_length: 14; j_call: TRBJ2-7; d_call: -; v_call: TRBV2; cdr3_aa: CASSRRGQAAEQYF; cdr3_nt: TGTGCCAGCAGTCGGCGGGGGCAAGCTGCCGAGCAGTACTTC
clone_size: -; cdr3_length: 19; j_call: TRBJ2-3; d_call: -; v_call: TRBV7-9; cdr3_aa: CASSLPSGTILRGAVAQYF; cdr3_nt: TGTGCCAGCAGCCTACCTTCGGGGACAATTCTGCGGGGTGCCGTTGCGCAGTATTTT
clone_size: few; cdr3_length: 14; j_call: TRBJ2-5; d_call: TRBD1; v_call: TRBV27; cdr3_aa: CASSLSTGKETQYF; cdr3_nt: TGTGCCAGCAGTTTATCGACAGGGAAAGAGACCCAGTACTTC
clone_size: -; cdr3_length: 15; j_call: TRBJ1-2; d_call: -; v_call: TRBV28; cdr3_aa: CASSLGDGANYGYTF; cdr3_nt: TGTGCCAGCAGTTTGGGGGACGGCGCTAACTATGGCTACACCTTC
clone_size: -; cdr3_length: 15; j_call: TRBJ1-1; d_call: TRBD1; v_call: TRBV6-1; cdr3_aa: CASSATGAGYTEAFF; cdr3_nt: TGTGCCAGCAGTGCGACAGGGGCAGGGTACACTGAAGCTTTCTTT
clone_size: -; cdr3_length: 16; j_call: TRBJ2-7; d_call: TRBD2; v_call: TRBV11-2; cdr3_aa: CASSLDRAGDVYEQYF; cdr3_nt: TGTGCCAGCAGCTTAGATCGGGCGGGAGACGTCTACGAGCAGTACTTC
clone_size: few; cdr3_length: 15; j_call: TRBJ1-1; d_call: -; v_call: TRBV28; cdr3_aa: CASTPSGGAKTEAFF; cdr3_nt: TGTGCCAGCACCCCTAGCGGGGGGGCGAAGACTGAAGCTTTCTTT
clone_size: once; cdr3_length: 15; j_call: TRBJ1-5; d_call: TRBD1; v_call: TRBV19; cdr3_aa: CASSSGQGIHQPQHF; cdr3_nt: TGTGCCAGTAGTTCCGGACAGGGGATACATCAGCCCCAGCATTTT
clone_size: -; cdr3_length: 16; j_call: TRBJ2-5; d_call: TRBD2; v_call: TRBV4-1; cdr3_aa: CASSSRTSDGGETQYF; cdr3_nt: TGCGCCAGCAGCTCCCGGACTAGCGACGGTGGAGAGACCCAGTACTTC
clone_size: -; cdr3_length: 15; j_call: TRBJ1-1; d_call: TRBD1; v_call: TRBV7-2; cdr3_aa: CASSHRDRVYTEAFF; cdr3_nt: TGTGCCAGCAGCCACCGGGACAGGGTTTACACTGAAGCTTTCTTT
clone_size: -; cdr3_length: 17; j_call: TRBJ1-5; d_call: -; v_call: TRBV4-2; cdr3_aa: CASSQNLVGWGNQPQHF; cdr3_nt: TGTGCCAGCAGCCAAAATTTAGTGGGGTGGGGCAATCAGCCCCAGCATTTT
clone_size: -; cdr3_length: 13; j_call: TRBJ1-5; d_call: -; v_call: TRBV29-1; cdr3_aa: CSVDGGSGQPQHF; cdr3_nt: TGCAGCGTTGATGGGGGCAGCGGACAGCCCCAGCATTTT
clone_size: -; cdr3_length: 13; j_call: TRBJ2-1; d_call: -; v_call: TRBV11-2; cdr3_aa: CASSLQGVHEQFF; cdr3_nt: TGTGCCAGCAGCTTACAGGGTGTGCATGAGCAGTTCTTC
clone_size: -; cdr3_length: 16; j_call: TRBJ2-3; d_call: -; v_call: TRBV14; cdr3_aa: CASSQDDRSYTDTQYF; cdr3_nt: TGTGCCAGCAGCCAAGATGACAGATCGTACACAGATACGCAGTATTTT
clone_size: -; cdr3_length: 15; j_call: TRBJ1-5; d_call: -; v_call: TRBV5-1; cdr3_aa: CASSLDSGDNQPQHF; cdr3_nt: TGCGCCAGCAGCTTAGATTCCGGGGACAATCAGCCCCAGCATTTT
clone_size: -; cdr3_length: 13; j_call: TRBJ1-1; d_call: -; v_call: TRBV2; cdr3_aa: CASRGEQNTEAFF; cdr3_nt: TGTGCCAGCCGAGGGGAACAGAACACTGAAGCTTTCTTT
clone_size: -; cdr3_length: 17; j_call: TRBJ2-3; d_call: TRBD2; v_call: TRBV7-2; cdr3_aa: CASSLAGSSGSRDTQYF; cdr3_nt: TGTGCCAGCAGCTTAGCAGGTAGTAGCGGGAGTAGAGATACGCAGTATTTT
clone_size: -; cdr3_length: 16; j_call: TRBJ2-5; d_call: TRBD1; v_call: TRBV5-6; cdr3_aa: CASSALRGPVGETQYF; cdr3_nt: TGTGCCAGCAGCGCCCTCAGGGGGCCAGTCGGTGAGACCCAGTACTTC
clone_size: few; cdr3_length: 16; j_call: TRBJ2-2; d_call: -; v_call: TRBV7-9; cdr3_aa: CASSFQGLGGPGELFF; cdr3_nt: TGTGCCAGCAGCTTCCAAGGACTAGGGGGTCCCGGGGAGCTGTTTTTT
clone_size: -; cdr3_length: 16; j_call: TRBJ1-4; d_call: -; v_call: TRBV9; cdr3_aa: CASSVDEGATNEKLFF; cdr3_nt: TGTGCCAGCAGCGTAGATGAAGGAGCAACTAATGAAAAACTGTTTTTT
clone_size: -; cdr3_length: 16; j_call: TRBJ2-7; d_call: TRBD2; v_call: TRBV10-3; cdr3_aa: CAISGLAGGSSYEQYF; cdr3_nt: TGTGCCATCTCCGGACTAGCGGGAGGGAGCTCCTACGAGCAGTACTTC
clone_size: -; cdr3_length: 16; j_call: TRBJ2-5; d_call: TRBD2; v_call: TRBV7-2; cdr3_aa: CASSSKSGRALEEQYF; cdr3_nt: TGTGCCAGCAGCTCTAAGAGCGGGAGGGCCCTTGAGGAGCAGTACTTC
clone_size: -; cdr3_length: 16; j_call: TRBJ1-5; d_call: -; v_call: TRBV28; cdr3_aa: CASSSYEAGDNQPQHF; cdr3_nt: TGTGCCAGCAGTTCTTATGAGGCAGGTGACAATCAGCCCCAGCATTTT
clone_size: -; cdr3_length: 14; j_call: TRBJ1-4; d_call: -; v_call: TRBV30; cdr3_aa: CAWSSDSRREKLFF; cdr3_nt: TGTGCCTGGAGTTCGGACTCCCGCCGGGAAAAACTGTTTTTT
clone_size: -; cdr3_length: 11; j_call: TRBJ1-1; d_call: -; v_call: TRBV20-1; cdr3_aa: CSAERETEAFF; cdr3_nt: TGCAGTGCCGAAAGGGAAACTGAAGCTTTCTTT
clone_size: -; cdr3_length: 15; j_call: TRBJ2-1; d_call: -; v_call: TRBV9; cdr3_aa: CASSVGVTAYNEQFF; cdr3_nt: TGTGCCAGCAGCGTAGGGGTTACGGCCTACAATGAGCAGTTCTTC
clone_size: -; cdr3_length: 15; j_call: TRBJ1-2; d_call: TRBD1; v_call: TRBV7-2; cdr3_aa: CASSQRDRGLGGYTF; cdr3_nt: TGTGCCAGCAGCCAAAGGGACAGGGGGCTCGGTGGCTACACCTTC
clone_size: -; cdr3_length: 14; j_call: TRBJ2-3; d_call: TRBD2; v_call: TRBV28; cdr3_aa: CASSDGGGTDTQYF; cdr3_nt: TGTGCCAGCAGCGACGGGGGGGGCACAGATACGCAGTATTTT
clone_size: -; cdr3_length: 14; j_call: TRBJ2-2; d_call: -; v_call: TRBV30; cdr3_aa: CAWTNGQNTGELFF; cdr3_nt: TGTGCCTGGACCAATGGACAGAACACCGGGGAGCTGTTTTTT